This T cell receptor beta chain was retrieved from a study of blood T cell repertoires in COVID-19. Across the whole study: PBMCs, B-cell-depleted T cells, or T cells were the source of the cDNA or gDNA that made up the material.

CDR3 length equals 13 residues. Trimming shortened V by 6 bases and J by 2 bases, and 11 bases separated the two germline ends. The method was immunoSEQ multiplex PCR; TCRdb's version includes in-frame clones alone and lacks a portion of them. The data show about 270,000 clones, approximately 84% seen once. Individuals aged about 18 to 89 years were recruited from 24 US areas. Recovered participants had two consecutive negative NP/OP PCR tests, healthcare professional clearance, or symptom resolution. The sequenced material came from PBMCs or T cells enriched from blood (not recorded which). The receptor's source is a man between 18 and 29 years old who had recovered from COVID-19. V usage is TRBV12-3 or TRBV12-4 and J usage is TRBJ2-7; no clear D. CDR3 residues: CASSHGPAYEQYF. The CDR3, as DNA: TGTGCCAGCAGCCATGGGCCCGCCTACGAGCAGTACTTC.